This TCR beta chain emerged from a study of cytotoxic CD8 clonotypes in ibrutinib-treated CLL. Study as a whole: Patients gave response samples after a median around 11 months of treatment, range 6 to 36.

Sequencing was performed with immunoSEQ multiplex PCR; in TCRdb, only in-frame clones are kept and a portion is missing. This repertoire shows some 29,000 clones, 62% found once; its top ten account for 12% to 15%. Study results and caveats: Public clonotypes were seen rarely and were contracted or stable on treatment.

For this clone: The antigen remains undetermined.

The clonotype was recovered from a human donor with chronic lymphocytic leukemia. The sample was PBMCs, taken before ibrutinib treatment.

Here the CDR3 DNA reads TGTGCCAGCAGTTTAGGATTATCACTAGCGGGAGGGCCCGGGGATACGCAGTATTTT. Protein sequence: CASSLGLSLAGGPGDTQYF. J is TRBJ2-3 and V is TRBV28; TRBD2 agrees at 13 bases. The junction had 14 bases not matched to a gene; V was cut back by 2 bases and J by 6 bases. The CDR3 is 19 residues long. Germline CDR1 is MDHEN and CDR2 is SYDVKM.